In this sample, the clone carrying this T cell receptor beta chain turned up many times. Antigen specificity is unknown. The record originates from a study of tumor and adjacent non-tumor tissue in lung cancer. Overall study: The patients, roughly eleven men and 4 or 5 women, were roughly 31 to 80 with stage I to III disease. Some 4.2 million productive TCRbeta reads were obtained per sample on average.

V was clipped by 4 bases and J by 1 base; unmatched bases: 2. CDR1 and CDR2 from the germline V gene are MRHNA and SNTAGT. This CDR3 has 15 amino acids. Study-wide results and limits: Significantly higher TCR diversity was found in tumor than normal lung.

A modified ARM-PCR protocol with three rounds of nested PCR amplified TCRbeta. TCRdb processed the multiplex PCR reads anew with MiXCR; each CDR3 protein has one entry. This table holds 60,000 to 90,000 distinct CDR3 sequences, 60% to 80% found once. The template was RNA from unsorted bulk tissue. This clonotype was obtained from a woman between 50 and 59 years old with non-small cell lung cancer. This chain joins TRBV6-4 and TRBJ2-2, with 8 bases lining up with TRBD2. The sample comprised lung tumor tissue. CDR3 region: CASSVTSGNTGELFF. The DNA of the CDR3 is TGTGCCAGCAGTGTCACTAGCGGGAACACCGGGGAGCTGTTTTTT.